This T cell receptor (beta chain) was sequenced in a study of CD8 T cells in ankylosing spondylitis (dated by TCRdb to about 2017). In the study overall: T cell receptor beta repertoires were profiled in healthy donors and ankylosing spondylitis patients so that disease-linked TCR variants could be found. Peripheral blood was sampled, and synovial fluid was also collected from ankylosing spondylitis patients. In total, the full study cohort was made up of some 110 healthy donors and 25 ankylosing spondylitis patients.

TCRdb names Illumina HiSeq 2500 as the instrument used. TCR beta libraries were prepared by quantitative 5'-RACE with molecular barcodes. Per the authors' processing: Disease-linked TCR variants were identified with a new computational method built on a probabilistic model of VDJ rearrangement. TCRdb reanalyzed the raw reads on its own, using fastp at Q25 for trimming and MiXCR for clone calling, and kept in-frame beta chains. Every entry covers one CDR3 protein and lists the most common genes and DNA from its rows. These V and J calls rely on TCRdb rather than the paper's analysis. The sample yields some 180,000 distinct CDR3 sequences; about 18% were counted once. The top ten constitute roughly 4.5% of the sample. As encoded in the germline V gene, CDR1 is SGHAT while CDR2 is FQNNGV. V drops 2 bases and J drops 3 bases, leaving 11 bases in between. CDR3 length: 14 amino acids, cysteine to valine. CDR3 DNA is the only sequence kept; it has 42 bases, read in frame from the first base.

The full study reports these points: Some of the motif variants had been reported before in the synovial fluid and blood of reactive arthritis patients, a finding that suggests common disease-initiation mechanisms. According to the report, matched synovial fluid samples from ankylosing spondylitis patients were significantly enriched for the disease-linked clones. Blood from ankylosing spondylitis patients appeared to be characterized by a TCR beta motif composed of 7 to 9 highly homologous amino acid variants. The disease-linked clones had a CD8+ phenotype and were found at relatively low frequencies in peripheral blood.

This clonotype was counted ten times or more. What antigen it recognizes has not been identified. No qualities accompany the bases; no much larger clone lies one base away. The clonotype was recovered from a male donor aged 10-30 years with ankylosing spondylitis or in good health (not recorded which). Donor details come from another sample of the same person, matched by shared clones. The chain is assembled from TRBV11-2 and TRBJ2-7; the D gene is perhaps TRBD2, on 5 matching bases. Source material: blood, either unsorted or a sorted T cell fraction (not recorded which). The nucleotides read TGTGCCAGCAGCTTAATTTCGGGATTCTACGAGCAGTACGTC. It translates as CASSLISGFYEQYV.